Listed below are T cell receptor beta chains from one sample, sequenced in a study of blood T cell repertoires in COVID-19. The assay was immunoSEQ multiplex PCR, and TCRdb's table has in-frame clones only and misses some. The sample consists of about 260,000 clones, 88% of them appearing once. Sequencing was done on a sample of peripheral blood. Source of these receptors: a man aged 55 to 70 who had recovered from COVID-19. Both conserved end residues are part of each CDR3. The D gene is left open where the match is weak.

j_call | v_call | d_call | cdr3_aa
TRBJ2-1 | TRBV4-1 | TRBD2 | CASSLVWTSGYNEQFF
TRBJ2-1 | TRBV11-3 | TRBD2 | CASSLEFGGIFYNEQFF
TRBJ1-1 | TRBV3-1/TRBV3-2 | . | CASSLRQRDTEAFF
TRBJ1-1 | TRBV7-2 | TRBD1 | CASSFATGGGGTEAFF
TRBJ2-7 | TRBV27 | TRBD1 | CASSPTGETGSYEQYF
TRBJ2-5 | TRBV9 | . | CASSVVGETQYF
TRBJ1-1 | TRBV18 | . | CASFPWSVIDDTEAFF
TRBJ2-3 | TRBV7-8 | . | CASSVQRASTDTQYF
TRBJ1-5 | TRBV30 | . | CAWSAARFDQPQHF
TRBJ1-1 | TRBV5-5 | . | CASSWAGTEAFF
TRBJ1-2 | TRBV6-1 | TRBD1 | CASSEPTDRGRFGYTF
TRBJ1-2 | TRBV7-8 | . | CASSLSSTVNYGYTF
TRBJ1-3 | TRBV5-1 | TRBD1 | CASTETGISGNTIYF
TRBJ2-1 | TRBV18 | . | CASSPLVVWKPRGDQQDEQFF
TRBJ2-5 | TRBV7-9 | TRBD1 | CASSPTDRGHQETQYF
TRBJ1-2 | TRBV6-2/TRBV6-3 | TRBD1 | CASSYGQVHTF
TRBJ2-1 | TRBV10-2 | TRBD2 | CASSRTSGENHNEQFF
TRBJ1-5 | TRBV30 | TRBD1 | CAWSVGQGYNQPQHF
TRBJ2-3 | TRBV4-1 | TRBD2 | CASSQIVERGGLADTQYF
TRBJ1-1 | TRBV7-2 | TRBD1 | CASSFRDRGLGTEAFF
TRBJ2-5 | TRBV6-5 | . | CASSYRVEETQYF
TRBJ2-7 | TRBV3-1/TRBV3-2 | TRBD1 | CASSQPPTGRKVYEQYF
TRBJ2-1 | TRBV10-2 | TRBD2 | CASKPGGSYNEQFF
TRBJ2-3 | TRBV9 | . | CASSVVDSLTDTQYF
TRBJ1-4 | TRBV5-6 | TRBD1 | CASWGQGASNEKLFF
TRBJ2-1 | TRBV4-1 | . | CASSLEKIASPFF
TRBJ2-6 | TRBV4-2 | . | CASSHEQRFSGANVLTF
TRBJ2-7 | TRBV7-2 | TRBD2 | CASSLGMTAGEFSYEQYF
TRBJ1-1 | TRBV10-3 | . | CAIKEQGNTEAFF
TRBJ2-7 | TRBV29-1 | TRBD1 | CSVARDRGPYEQYF
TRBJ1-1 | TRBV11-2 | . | CASSLYSWHTEAFF
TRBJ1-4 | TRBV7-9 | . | CASSPDWEDEKLFF
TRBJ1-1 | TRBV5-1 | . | CASRGLVEAFF
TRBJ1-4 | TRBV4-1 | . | CASSQDRGGEKLFF
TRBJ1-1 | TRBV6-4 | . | CASSDLGQMNTEAFF
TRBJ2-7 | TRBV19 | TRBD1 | CASSPGTAYEQYF
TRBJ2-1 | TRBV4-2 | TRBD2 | CASSQETAGGDRSYNEQFF
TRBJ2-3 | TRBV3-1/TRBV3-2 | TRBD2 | CASSVGRSSGPDLDTQYF
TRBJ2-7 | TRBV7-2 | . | CASSYVTGNYEQYF
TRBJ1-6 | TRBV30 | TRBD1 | CAWSGQGALYNSPLHF
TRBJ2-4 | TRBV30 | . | CAWSSSAGMRNIQYF
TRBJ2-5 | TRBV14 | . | CASSPTRETQYF
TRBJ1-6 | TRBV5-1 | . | CASSLAPGSPLHF
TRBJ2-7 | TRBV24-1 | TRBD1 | CATSDPRQGAYEQYF
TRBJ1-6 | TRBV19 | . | CASREGGKSPLHF
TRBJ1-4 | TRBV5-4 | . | CASSPDRLNEKLFF
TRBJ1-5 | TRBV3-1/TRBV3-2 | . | CASSQGADSWNQPQHF
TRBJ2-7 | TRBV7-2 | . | CASSLGTGRGGEQYF
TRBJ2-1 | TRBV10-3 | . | CATAYSSSYNEQFF
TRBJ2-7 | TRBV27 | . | CASSPSGYEQYF
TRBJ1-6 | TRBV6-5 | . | CASSSGGGGANSPLHF
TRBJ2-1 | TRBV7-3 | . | CASSHLGGTNNEQFF
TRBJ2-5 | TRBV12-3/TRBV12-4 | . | CASSDSLLKTQYF
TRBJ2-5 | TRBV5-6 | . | CASSANRVARETQYF
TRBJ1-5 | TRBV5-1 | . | CASSLSGQSNQPQHF
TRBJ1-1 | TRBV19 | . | CASTKSGGWGTEAFF
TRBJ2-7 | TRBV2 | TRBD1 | CASSDRDRVNEQYF